A selection of T cell receptor beta chains follows, all from one sample in a study of shared clonotypes between healthy human individuals. Profiled with immunoSEQ multiplex PCR; TCRdb holds only in-frame clones, not every one. The sample lists some 2,400,000 clones, approximately 95% occurring once. Sequencing was done on a sample of naive CD4+ T cells sorted from blood. Every receptor here comes from a man aged 18 to 30 in good health. Both conserved end residues are part of each CDR3. The D gene is left open where the match is weak. Clone size is shown for a subset of rows, as once, few, many or a class of expanded clone.

v_gene: TRBV13; j_gene: TRBJ1-1; d_gene: TRBD1; abundance: NA; CDR3nt: TGTGCCAGCAGCTTACCGCCTTGGGACAGGGGGCCCTTCGGTTTCGATGAAGCTTTCTTT; CDR3aa: CASSLPPWDRGPFGFDEAFF
v_gene: TRBV28; j_gene: TRBJ1-6; d_gene: TRBD1; abundance: NA; CDR3nt: TGTGCCAGCAAAATACGGGACAGGGGGGTAAAGTCCTATAATTCACCCCTCCACTTT; CDR3aa: CASKIRDRGVKSYNSPLHF
v_gene: TRBV7-2; j_gene: TRBJ2-7; d_gene: NA; abundance: NA; CDR3nt: TGTGCCAGCAGAAGGGACGGGCAGAGCTCCTACGAGCAGTACTTC; CDR3aa: CASRRDGQSSYEQYF
v_gene: TRBV6-1; j_gene: TRBJ1-2; d_gene: TRBD1; abundance: NA; CDR3nt: TGTGCCAGCAGTGATGATGCGGGACAGGGGCGACGGAATGGCTACACCTTC; CDR3aa: CASSDDAGQGRRNGYTF
v_gene: TRBV10-3; j_gene: TRBJ2-3; d_gene: TRBD2; abundance: NA; CDR3nt: TGTGCCATCAGTGAGTCGCTAGCGGGAGAACCTTATACGCAGTATTTT; CDR3aa: CAISESLAGEPYTQYF
v_gene: TRBV30; j_gene: TRBJ2-5; d_gene: TRBD2; abundance: NA; CDR3nt: TGTGCCTGGAAGGGACTAGCGGGGGGGAGGGAAGAGACCCAGTACTTC; CDR3aa: CAWKGLAGGREETQYF
v_gene: TRBV4-3; j_gene: TRBJ2-7; d_gene: NA; abundance: once; CDR3nt: TGCGCCAGCAGCCAATCACCCACTAGCAGCGCTTTTCCCAACCGCCTCAACGAGCAGTACTTC; CDR3aa: CASSQSPTSSAFPNRLNEQYF
v_gene: TRBV27; j_gene: TRBJ1-2; d_gene: NA; abundance: NA; CDR3nt: TGTGCCAGCAGTTTCGGCAAGTCGGGCTATGGCTACACCTTC; CDR3aa: CASSFGKSGYGYTF
v_gene: TRBV5-4; j_gene: TRBJ1-5; d_gene: NA; abundance: NA; CDR3nt: TGTGCCAGCAGCTTGGGTCAGGCCAGTGGCAATCAGCCCCAGCATTTT; CDR3aa: CASSLGQASGNQPQHF
v_gene: TRBV5-1; j_gene: TRBJ2-3; d_gene: TRBD1; abundance: once; CDR3nt: TGCGCTAGCAGTCCGGGACAGTACACAGATACGCAGTATTTT; CDR3aa: CASSPGQYTDTQYF
v_gene: TRBV9; j_gene: TRBJ2-1; d_gene: TRBD2; abundance: NA; CDR3nt: TGTGCCAGCAGCGTAACCCTAGCGGGGGGGCCTGACAATGAGCAGTTCTTC; CDR3aa: CASSVTLAGGPDNEQFF
v_gene: TRBV30; j_gene: TRBJ2-2; d_gene: NA; abundance: NA; CDR3nt: TGTGCCTGGACCCCCCCGGGGGCGGGAGAGGTACCCGGGGAGCTGTTTTTT; CDR3aa: CAWTPPGAGEVPGELFF
v_gene: TRBV5-6; j_gene: TRBJ2-7; d_gene: NA; abundance: once; CDR3nt: TGTGCCAGCAGCCCTGGCTGGACACAGACCTACGAGCAGTACTTC; CDR3aa: CASSPGWTQTYEQYF
v_gene: TRBV19; j_gene: TRBJ2-7; d_gene: TRBD2; abundance: NA; CDR3nt: TGTGCCAGTAGCCGGACTAGCGCGAGCTCCTACGAGCAGTACTTC; CDR3aa: CASSRTSASSYEQYF
v_gene: TRBV19; j_gene: TRBJ1-5; d_gene: TRBD1; abundance: NA; CDR3nt: TGTGCCAGTAGTATGGGTCCGGGACAGCCTGAACCCCAGCATTTT; CDR3aa: CASSMGPGQPEPQHF
v_gene: TRBV6-1; j_gene: TRBJ2-7; d_gene: TRBD1; abundance: NA; CDR3nt: TGTGCCAGCATCCAAGACAGGGGGCTCTTCGAGCAGTACTTC; CDR3aa: CASIQDRGLFEQYF
v_gene: TRBV5-4; j_gene: TRBJ2-7; d_gene: NA; abundance: NA; CDR3nt: TGTGCCAGCAGCGCCAGGACGGAGAGCTCCTACGAGCAGTACTTC; CDR3aa: CASSARTESSYEQYF
v_gene: TRBV6-5; j_gene: TRBJ2-5; d_gene: NA; abundance: NA; CDR3nt: TGTGCCAGCACCAGAGGGGCGCCGGGGGTAGGGACCCAGTACTTC; CDR3aa: CASTRGAPGVGTQYF
v_gene: TRBV7-9; j_gene: TRBJ1-1; d_gene: TRBD1; abundance: NA; CDR3nt: TGTGCCAGCAGCTTAGGGGACAGAAACACTGAAGCTTTCTTT; CDR3aa: CASSLGDRNTEAFF
v_gene: TRBV19; j_gene: TRBJ1-5; d_gene: NA; abundance: NA; CDR3nt: TGTGCCGGTAGTGGGACCCTTTTAAGTCAGCCCCAGCATTTT; CDR3aa: CAGSGTLLSQPQHF
v_gene: TRBV30; j_gene: TRBJ2-5; d_gene: NA; abundance: NA; CDR3nt: TGTGCCTGGAGTGTTTACTTAGAGACCCAGTACTTC; CDR3aa: CAWSVYLETQYF
v_gene: TRBV6-5; j_gene: TRBJ2-1; d_gene: TRBD2; abundance: NA; CDR3nt: TGTGCCAGCAGTTTTTCTAGCGGGAGGGCAGGTGAGCAGTTCTTC; CDR3aa: CASSFSSGRAGEQFF
v_gene: TRBV5-6; j_gene: TRBJ2-5; d_gene: NA; abundance: NA; CDR3nt: TGTGCCAGCAGCTTGCGGGTCATCGCGACCGCAGGGGAGACCCAGTACTTC; CDR3aa: CASSLRVIATAGETQYF
v_gene: TRBV5-1; j_gene: TRBJ2-5; d_gene: NA; abundance: once; CDR3nt: TGCGCCAGCAGCTTCTACAACCAAGAGACCCAGTACTTC; CDR3aa: CASSFYNQETQYF
v_gene: TRBV5-1; j_gene: TRBJ2-7; d_gene: TRBD1; abundance: NA; CDR3nt: TGCGCCAGCAGCTTGGTTGGAGACAGGGGCGACGAGCAGTACTTC; CDR3aa: CASSLVGDRGDEQYF
v_gene: TRBV5-1; j_gene: TRBJ2-6; d_gene: NA; abundance: NA; CDR3nt: TGCGCCAGCAGCCCCCAAAGGGGGGGAGTATCTGGGGCCAACGTCCTGACTTTC; CDR3aa: CASSPQRGGVSGANVLTF
v_gene: TRBV6-5; j_gene: TRBJ2-7; d_gene: TRBD2; abundance: NA; CDR3nt: TGTGCCAGCAGCCGGACTAGCGGGAGCTCCTACGAGCAGTACTTC; CDR3aa: CASSRTSGSSYEQYF
v_gene: TRBV9; j_gene: TRBJ2-7; d_gene: NA; abundance: NA; CDR3nt: TGTGCCAGCAGCGCGTCCGGGGCGTTCTACGAGCAGTACTTC; CDR3aa: CASSASGAFYEQYF
v_gene: TRBV28; j_gene: TRBJ1-6; d_gene: NA; abundance: NA; CDR3nt: TGTGCCAGCAACACGCCCCTGAGCTCCTATAATTCACCCCTCCACTTT; CDR3aa: CASNTPLSSYNSPLHF
v_gene: TRBV29-1; j_gene: TRBJ1-1; d_gene: NA; abundance: NA; CDR3nt: TGCAGCGCCCTGACAAAAAACACTGAAGCTTTCTTT; CDR3aa: CSALTKNTEAFF
v_gene: TRBV30; j_gene: TRBJ1-2; d_gene: TRBD1; abundance: NA; CDR3nt: TGTGCCTGGAGTTCAGGGGGGGGTGGCTACACCTTC; CDR3aa: CAWSSGGGGYTF